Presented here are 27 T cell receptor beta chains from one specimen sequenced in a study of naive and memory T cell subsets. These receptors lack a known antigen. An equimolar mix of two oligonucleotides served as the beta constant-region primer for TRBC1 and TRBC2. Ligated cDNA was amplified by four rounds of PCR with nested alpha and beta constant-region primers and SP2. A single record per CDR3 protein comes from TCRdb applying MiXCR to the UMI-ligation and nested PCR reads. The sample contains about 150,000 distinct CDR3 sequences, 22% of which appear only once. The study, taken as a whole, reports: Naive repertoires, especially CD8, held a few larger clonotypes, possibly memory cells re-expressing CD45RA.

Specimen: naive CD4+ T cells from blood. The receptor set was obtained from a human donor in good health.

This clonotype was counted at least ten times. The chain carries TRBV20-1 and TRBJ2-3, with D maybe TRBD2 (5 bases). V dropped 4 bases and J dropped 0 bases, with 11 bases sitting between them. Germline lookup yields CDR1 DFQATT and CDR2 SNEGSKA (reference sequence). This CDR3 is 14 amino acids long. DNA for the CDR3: TGCAGTGCTACGGGGTTCCTAAGCACAGATACGCAGTATTTT. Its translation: CSATGFLSTDTQYF.

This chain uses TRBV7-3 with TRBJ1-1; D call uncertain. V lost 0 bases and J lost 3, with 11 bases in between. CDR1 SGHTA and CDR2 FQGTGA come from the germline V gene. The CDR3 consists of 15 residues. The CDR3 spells CASSLTGLVDTEAFF. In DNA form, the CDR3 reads TGTGCCAGCAGCTTAACCGGACTGGTTGACACTGAAGCTTTCTTT.

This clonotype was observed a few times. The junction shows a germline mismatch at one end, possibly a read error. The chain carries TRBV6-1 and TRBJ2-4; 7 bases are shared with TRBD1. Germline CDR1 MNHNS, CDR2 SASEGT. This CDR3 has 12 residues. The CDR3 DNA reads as TGTGCCAGCAGTAGACAGGGATTAGAAGGGCACTTC. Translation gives CASSRQGLEGHF.

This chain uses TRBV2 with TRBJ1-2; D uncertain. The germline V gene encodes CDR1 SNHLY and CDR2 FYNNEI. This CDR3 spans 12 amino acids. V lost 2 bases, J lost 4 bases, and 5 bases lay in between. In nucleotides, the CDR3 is TGTGCCAGCAGTGAAACGGTCTATGGCTACACCTTC. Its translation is CASSETVYGYTF.

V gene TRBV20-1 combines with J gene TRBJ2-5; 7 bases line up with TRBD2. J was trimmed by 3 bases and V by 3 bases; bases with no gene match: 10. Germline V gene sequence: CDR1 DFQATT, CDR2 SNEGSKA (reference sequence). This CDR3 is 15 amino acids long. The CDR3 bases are TGCAGTGCTAGGTACCTAGGACTAGTAAAAGAGACCCAGTACTTC. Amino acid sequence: CSARYLGLVKETQYF.

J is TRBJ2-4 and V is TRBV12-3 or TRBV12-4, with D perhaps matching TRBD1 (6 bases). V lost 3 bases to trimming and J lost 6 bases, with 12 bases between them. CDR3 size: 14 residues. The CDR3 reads CASSLLGARNIQYF. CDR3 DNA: TGTGCCAGCAGTTTGCTGGGGGCGCGAAACATTCAGTACTTC.

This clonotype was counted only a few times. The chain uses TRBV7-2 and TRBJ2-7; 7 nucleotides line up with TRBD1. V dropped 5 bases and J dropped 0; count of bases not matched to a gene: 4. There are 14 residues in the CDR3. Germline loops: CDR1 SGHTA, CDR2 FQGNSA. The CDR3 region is CASSHGTASYEQYF. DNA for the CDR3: TGTGCCAGCAGCCACGGGACAGCCTCCTACGAGCAGTACTTC. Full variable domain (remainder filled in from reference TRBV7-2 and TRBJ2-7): GAGVSQSPSNKVTEKGKDVELRCDPISGHTALYWYRQSLGQGLEFLIYFQGNSAPDKSGLPSDRFSAERTGGSVSTLTIQRTQQEDSAVYLCASSHGTASYEQYFGPGTRLTVT.

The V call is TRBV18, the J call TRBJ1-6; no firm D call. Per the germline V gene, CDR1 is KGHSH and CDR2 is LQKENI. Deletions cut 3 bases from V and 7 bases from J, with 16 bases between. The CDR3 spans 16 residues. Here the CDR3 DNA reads TGTGCCAGCTCACCTACGCAGTGGCTCGGGAATTCACCCCTCCACTTT. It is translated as CASSPTQWLGNSPLHF.

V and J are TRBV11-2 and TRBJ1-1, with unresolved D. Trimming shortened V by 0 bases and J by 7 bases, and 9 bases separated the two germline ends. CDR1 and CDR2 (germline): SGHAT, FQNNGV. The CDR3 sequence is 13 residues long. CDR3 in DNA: TGTGCCAGCAGCTTAGATCGGCAGATTGAAGCTTTCTTT. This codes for CASSLDRQIEAFF.

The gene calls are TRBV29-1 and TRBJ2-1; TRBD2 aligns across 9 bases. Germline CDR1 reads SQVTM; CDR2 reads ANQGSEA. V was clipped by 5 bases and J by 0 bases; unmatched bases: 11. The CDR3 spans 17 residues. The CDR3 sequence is CSVWGLARESSYNEQFF. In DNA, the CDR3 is TGCAGCGTTTGGGGACTAGCCCGAGAAAGCTCCTACAATGAGCAGTTCTTC.

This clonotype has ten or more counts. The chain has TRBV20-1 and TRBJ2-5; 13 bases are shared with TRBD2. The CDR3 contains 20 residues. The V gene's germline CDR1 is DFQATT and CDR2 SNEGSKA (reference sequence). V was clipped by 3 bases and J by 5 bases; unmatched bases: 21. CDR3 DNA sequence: TGCAGTGCTAGCAAGCCTCCGAGACTAGCGGGAGGAGGAGGGTTGGAGACCCAGTACTTC. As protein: CSASKPPRLAGGGGLETQYF.

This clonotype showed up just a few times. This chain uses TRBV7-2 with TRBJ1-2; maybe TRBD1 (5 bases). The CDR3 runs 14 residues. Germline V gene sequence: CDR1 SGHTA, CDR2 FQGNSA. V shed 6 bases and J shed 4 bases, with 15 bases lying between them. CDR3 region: CASRQDSAPYGYTF. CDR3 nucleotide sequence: TGTGCCAGCAGACAAGACAGCGCTCCCTATGGCTACACCTTC.

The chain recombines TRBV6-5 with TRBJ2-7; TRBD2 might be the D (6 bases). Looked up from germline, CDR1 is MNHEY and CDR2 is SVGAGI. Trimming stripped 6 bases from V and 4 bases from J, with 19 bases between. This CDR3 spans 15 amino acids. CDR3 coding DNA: TGTGCCAGCAGCCGTTATTTTGGGACTGCTTACGAGCAGTACTTC. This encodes CASSRYFGTAYEQYF.

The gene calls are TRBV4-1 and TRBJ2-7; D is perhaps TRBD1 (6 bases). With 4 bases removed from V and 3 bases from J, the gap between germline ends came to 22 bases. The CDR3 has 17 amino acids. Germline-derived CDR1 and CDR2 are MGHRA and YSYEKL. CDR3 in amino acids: CASSRYYRAQVGYEQYF. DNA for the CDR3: TGCGCCAGCAGCCGATATTACAGGGCCCAGGTGGGCTACGAGCAGTACTTC.

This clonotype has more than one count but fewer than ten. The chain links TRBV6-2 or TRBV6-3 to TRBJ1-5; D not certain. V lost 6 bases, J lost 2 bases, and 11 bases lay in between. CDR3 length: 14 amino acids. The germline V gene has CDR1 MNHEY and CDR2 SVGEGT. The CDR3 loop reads CASSRSGGNQPQHF. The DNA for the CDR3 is TGTGCCAGCAGCCGGAGTGGTGGCAATCAGCCCCAGCATTTT.

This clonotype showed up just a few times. CDR3 nucleotide sequence: TGTGCCAGCAGCTTATTCCATGATTTCCCCGGGGAGCTGTTTTTT. Protein sequence: CASSLFHDFPGELFF. The chain links TRBV7-8 to TRBJ2-2; D call uncertain. V dropped 2 bases and J dropped 6 bases, with 13 bases sitting between them. The germline gives CDR1 SGHVS, CDR2 FQNEAQ. This CDR3 has 15 amino acids.

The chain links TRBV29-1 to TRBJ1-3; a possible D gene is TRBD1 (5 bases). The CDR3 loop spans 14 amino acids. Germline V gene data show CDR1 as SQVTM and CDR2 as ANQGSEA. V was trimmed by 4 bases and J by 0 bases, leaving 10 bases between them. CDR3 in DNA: TGCAGCGTTGCGGGACCCTTCTCTGGAAACACCATATATTTT. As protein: CSVAGPFSGNTIYF. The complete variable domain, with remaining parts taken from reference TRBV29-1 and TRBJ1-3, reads SAVISQKPSRDICQRGTSLTIQCQVDSQVTMMFWYRQQPGQSLTLIATANQGSEATYESGFVIDKFPISRPNLTFSTLTVSNMSPEDSSIYLCSVAGPFSGNTIYFGEGSWLTVV.

In DNA, the CDR3 is TGTGCCAGCAGCTTGGGACTAGCGGGCTCCAGCTCCTACAATGAGCAGTTCTTC. Its translation: CASSLGLAGSSSYNEQFF. V and J are TRBV5-5 and TRBJ2-1; 10 bases are a match to TRBD2. The V gene end was trimmed by 0 bases and the J gene end by 0 bases; junction bases not matched to a gene: 6. This CDR3 is built from 18 residues. Germline V lookup: CDR1 SGHKS, CDR2 YYEKEE (reference sequence). Variable domain in full (rest from reference TRBV5-5 and TRBJ2-1): DAGVTQSPTHLIKTRGQQVTLRCSPISGHKSVSWYQQVLGQGPQFIFQYYEKEERGRGNFPDRFSARQFPNYSSELNVNALLLGDSALYLCASSLGLAGSSSYNEQFFGPGTRLTVL.

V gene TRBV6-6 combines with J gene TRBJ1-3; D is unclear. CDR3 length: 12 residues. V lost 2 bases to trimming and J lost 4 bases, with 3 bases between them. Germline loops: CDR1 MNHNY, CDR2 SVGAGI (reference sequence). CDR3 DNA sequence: TGTGCCAGCAGTTACAGGGGAAACACCATATATTTT. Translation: CASSYRGNTIYF.

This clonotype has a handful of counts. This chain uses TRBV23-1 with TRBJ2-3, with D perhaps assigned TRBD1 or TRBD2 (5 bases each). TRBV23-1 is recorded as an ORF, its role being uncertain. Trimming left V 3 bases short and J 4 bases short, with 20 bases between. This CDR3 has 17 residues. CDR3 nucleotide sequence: TGCGCCAGCAGTCATTTCCCGGGAAAGGGGTCGGCAGATACGCAGTATTTT. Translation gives CASSHFPGKGSADTQYF.

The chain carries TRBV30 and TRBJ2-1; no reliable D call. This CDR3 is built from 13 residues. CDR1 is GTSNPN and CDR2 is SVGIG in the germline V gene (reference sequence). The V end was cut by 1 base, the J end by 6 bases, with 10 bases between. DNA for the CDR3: TGTGCCTGGAGTGCGTGGGGATCCAATGAGCAGTTCTTC. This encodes CAWSAWGSNEQFF.

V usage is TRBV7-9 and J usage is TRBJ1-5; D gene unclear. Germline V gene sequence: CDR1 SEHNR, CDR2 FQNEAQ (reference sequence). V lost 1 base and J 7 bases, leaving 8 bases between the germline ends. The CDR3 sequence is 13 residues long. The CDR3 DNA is TGTGCCAGCAGCTTAGTAGGGCACCAGCCCCAGCATTTT. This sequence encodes CASSLVGHQPQHF.

The CDR3 sequence is CSARAIFRGGTEAFF. As DNA, the CDR3 is TGCAGTGCTAGGGCGATTTTCAGGGGAGGCACTGAAGCTTTCTTT. This sequence joins TRBV20-1 and TRBJ1-1; TRBD1 is a possible D gene (6 bases). Trimming took off 3 bases at V and 4 bases at J, with 18 bases between the two ends. Per the germline V gene, CDR1 is DFQATT and CDR2 is SNEGSKA (reference sequence). The CDR3 sequence is 15 residues long.

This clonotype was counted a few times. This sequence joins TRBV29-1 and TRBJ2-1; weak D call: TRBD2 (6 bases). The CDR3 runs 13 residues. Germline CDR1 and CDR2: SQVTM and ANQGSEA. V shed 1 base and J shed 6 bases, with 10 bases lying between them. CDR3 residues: CSVEVRRANEQFF. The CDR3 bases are TGCAGCGTTGAAGTTAGGAGGGCCAATGAGCAGTTCTTC.

The CDR3 sequence is CASWWGAGGNEQFF. The CDR3 DNA is TGCGCCAGCTGGTGGGGGGCAGGAGGCAATGAGCAGTTCTTC. This chain links TRBV5-1 with TRBJ2-1; D is tentatively TRBD1 or TRBD2 (6 bases each). CDR3 length equals 14 residues. V lost 7 bases and J lost 6, with 17 bases in between. From germline, CDR1 is SGHRS and CDR2 YFSETQ.

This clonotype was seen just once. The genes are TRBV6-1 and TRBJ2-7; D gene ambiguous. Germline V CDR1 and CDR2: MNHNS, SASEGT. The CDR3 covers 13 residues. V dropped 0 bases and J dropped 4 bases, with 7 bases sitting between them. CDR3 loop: CASSEAMVYEQYF. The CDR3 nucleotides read TGTGCCAGCAGTGAAGCTATGGTGTACGAGCAGTACTTC.

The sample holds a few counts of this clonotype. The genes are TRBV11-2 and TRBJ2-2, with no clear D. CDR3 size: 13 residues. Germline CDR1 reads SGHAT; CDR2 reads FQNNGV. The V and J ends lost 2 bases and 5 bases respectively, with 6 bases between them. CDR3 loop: CASSLIVTGELFF. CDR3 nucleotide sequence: TGTGCCAGCAGCTTAATAGTGACCGGGGAGCTGTTTTTT.